This T cell receptor beta chain was found in a study of blood T cell repertoires in COVID-19. Method: immunoSEQ multiplex PCR; TCRdb's copy keeps in-frame clones and lacks some. The sample includes tens of thousands of clones, 70% to 90% of them seen just once. Per germline, CDR1 SGHNT and CDR2 YENEEA. The V segment lost 5 bases and the J segment 3 bases; nucleotides outside the gene matches: 5. The CDR3 covers 15 residues. This TCR derives from a man between 45 and 60 years old with active or convalescent COVID-19. Sequenced sample: peripheral blood. J is TRBJ2-3 and V is TRBV11-3; the match to TRBD2 covers 10 bases. The CDR3 nucleotides are TGTGCCAGCAGCCCCAGCGGGAGGGGGACAGATACGCAGTATTTT. Encoded protein: CASSPSGRGTDTQYF.